This entry describes one T cell receptor beta chain. Profiling relied on immunoSEQ multiplex PCR, and the TCRdb table lists in-frame clones only, not all of them. The sample lists around 230,000 clones; around four fifths were seen once. The data are from a study of blood T cell repertoires in COVID-19. Study-wide context: PBMCs, B-cell-depleted T cells, or T cells were the source of the cDNA or gDNA that made up the material.

The germline V and J ends were trimmed by 4 bases and 0 bases, with 13 bases remaining between them. CDR1 LGHDT and CDR2 YNNKEL come from the germline V gene (reference sequence). The CDR3 is 17 residues long. Participants came from about two dozen US areas, aged about 18 to 89 years. Donors were grouped by their self-reported clinical history. Cohort 3 donors counted as recovered after two negative PCRs, clearance, or resolved symptoms. The chain is built from TRBV3-1 (or the pseudogene TRBV3-2) and TRBJ2-6; D is unresolved. The receptor's source is a man in his forties who had recovered from COVID-19. Sequenced sample: PBMCs or T cells enriched from blood (not recorded which). The chain's CDR3 is CASSLRVGSSGANVLTF. The CDR3 DNA is TGTGCCAGCAGCCTCCGGGTTGGGTCCTCTGGGGCCAACGTCCTGACTTTC.